The next 32 T cell receptor beta chains were all read from a single sample in a study of T cells in women clearing cervical HPV infection. Data came from immunoSEQ multiplex PCR; TCRdb stores just in-frame clones and leaves some out. Its table records tens of thousands of clones. Sequencing was performed on blood buffy coat. The receptors shown here come from a woman between 18 and 75 years old with a cervical HPV16 infection that either progressed to CIN3+ or cleared (not recorded which).

Comments on this clone: The read falls 3 residues short of the CDR3 end, and the missing part is taken from the germline J gene. This chain links TRBV18 with TRBJ2-6, with 11 bases that match TRBD2. There are 19 residues in the CDR3. CDR1 is KGHSH, CDR2 LQKENI, per germline. The J segment lost 3 bases and the V segment lost 6 bases, leaving 13 bases of the junction unmatched. This chain's CDR3 is CASSWVGLAGASGANVLTF. The sequenced CDR3 bases are TGTGCCAGCTCCTGGGTAGGACTAGCGGGTGCAAGTGGGGCCAACGTC.

In regard to this clone: Read coverage stops 3 residues before the CDR3 terminus; the germline J gene supplies the remainder. V and J are TRBV11-2 and TRBJ2-5; the match to TRBD1 covers 7 bases. Looked up from germline, CDR1 is SGHAT and CDR2 is FQNNGV. This CDR3 comprises 13 residues. The V gene end was trimmed by 11 bases and the J gene end by 5 bases; junction bases not matched to a gene: 11. The covered CDR3 bases are TGTGCCTCCAAACGGGACAGTCGGGAGACC. Protein: CASKRDSRET. The complete CDR3 reads CASKRDSRETQYF. The variable domain in full, with the rest retrieved from reference TRBV11-2 and TRBJ2-5, is EAGVAQSPRYKIIEKRQSVAFWCNPISGHATLYWYQQILGQGPKLLIQFQNNGVVDDSQLPKDRFSAERLKGVDSTLKIQPAKLEDSAVYLCASKRDSRETQYFGPGTRLLVL.

CDR3 bases read: TGCGCCAGCCGCGGGACAGGGATCAATTCACCC. Translating it yields CASRGTGINSP. The whole CDR3 protein is CASRGTGINSPLHF. This chain joins TRBV5-1 and TRBJ1-6; 9 nucleotides align to TRBD1. Coverage ceases 3 residues before the CDR3 finishes, and the germline J gene fills in the end. Germline V lookup: CDR1 SGHRS, CDR2 YFSETQ. The CDR3 runs 14 residues. J was trimmed by 7 bases and V by 7 bases; bases with no gene match: 6. The full variable domain, with the rest looked up from reference TRBV5-1 and TRBJ1-6, is KAGVTQTPRYLIKTRGQQVTLSCSPISGHRSVSWYQQTPGQGLQFLFEYFSETQRNKGNFPGRFSGRQFSNSRSEMNVSTLELGDSALYLCASRGTGINSPLHFGNGTRLTVT.

CDR3 bases read: TGCAGTGCTAGAATAGGGGTCGATACG. This gives the protein CSARIGVDT. The full-length CDR3 reads as CSARIGVDTQYF. The chain uses TRBV20-1 and TRBJ2-3, with D perhaps TRBD1 (5 bases). Coverage ceases 3 residues before the CDR3 finishes, and the germline J gene fills in the end. V lost 2 bases and J 6 bases, leaving 9 bases between the germline ends. CDR3 size: 12 residues. In germline, CDR1 is DFQATT, CDR2 SNEGSKA (reference sequence).

Concerning this clone: The read gets to within 3 residues of the CDR3 end, and the germline J gene fills in the rest. V usage is TRBV20-1 and J usage is TRBJ1-2; tentatively, D is TRBD1 (5 bases). There are 13 residues in the CDR3. Germline V lookup: CDR1 DFQATT, CDR2 SNEGSKA (reference sequence). V lost 6 bases, J lost 1 base, and 12 bases lay in between. Partial CDR3 DNA: TGCAGTGCAAGTTCGACAGATAACTATGGC. Its protein is CSASSTDNYG. The whole CDR3 protein is CSASSTDNYGYTF.

Points on this clone: The sequence runs out 3 residues before the end of the CDR3; the remainder is reconstructed from the germline J gene. The chain carries TRBV19 and TRBJ2-2; 8 nucleotides align to TRBD1. The CDR3 extends over 13 amino acids. In germline, CDR1 is LNHDA, CDR2 SQIVND (reference sequence). The CDR3 spells CASSTDRVRGLFF. Partial CDR3 DNA: TGTGCCAGTAGTACGGACAGGGTTAGGGGG.

Turning to this clone: The CDR3 end lies 3 residues beyond the end of the read and is filled in from the germline J gene. The chain uses TRBV19 and TRBJ1-5; maybe TRBD1 (5 bases). V was cut by 7 bases and J by 6 bases, with 10 bases left in between. Germline V gene lookup returns CDR1 LNHDA and CDR2 SQIVND (reference sequence). This CDR3 has 12 residues. The covered CDR3 bases are TGTGCCAGTACCCAGGGTGGTCAGCCC. Its protein is CASTQGGQP. The complete CDR3 sequence is CASTQGGQPQHF.

The CDR3 DNA, read in part, is TGTGCCAGCAGTCCGCGACAGGTCGGATCACCC. Amino acids: CASSPRQVGSP. The full CDR3 protein is CASSPRQVGSPLHF. The chain recombines TRBV6-2 or TRBV6-3 with TRBJ1-6; tentative D call: TRBD1 (6 bases). The read comes to an end 3 residues before the CDR3 does, leaving the germline J gene to fill in the end. The CDR3 consists of 14 residues. Germline CDR1 reads MNHEY; CDR2 reads SVGEGT. Deletions cut 5 bases from V and 10 bases from J, with 15 bases between.

Note on this clone: Sequencing ends 3 residues short of the CDR3 end; the germline J gene provides the rest. The rearrangement uses TRBV19 and TRBJ1-4; a weak D match, TRBD1 (5 bases). The CDR3 has 15 residues. Germline V gene sequence: CDR1 LNHDA, CDR2 SQIVND (reference sequence). V was pared by 3 bases and J by 7 bases, with 15 bases between. CDR3 residues: CASSILAQGAEKLFF. CDR3 DNA (partial): TGTGCCAGTAGTATTTTAGCCCAGGGCGCTGAAAAA.

As for this clone: The read falls 3 residues short of the CDR3 end, and the missing part is taken from the germline J gene. V gene TRBV19 combines with J gene TRBJ2-3; D gene ambiguous. The CDR3 has 13 amino acids. The V gene's germline CDR1 is LNHDA and CDR2 SQIVND (reference sequence). CDR3 in amino acids: CASSGFGEGPQYF. The CDR3 bases that were read are TGTGCCAGTAGTGGGTTTGGAGAAGGGCCG.

Comments on this clone: Sequencing ends 3 residues short of the CDR3 end; the germline J gene provides the rest. This chain joins TRBV19 and TRBJ1-2; 10 bases are shared with TRBD1. Losses at the gene ends were 9 bases for V and 4 bases for J; bases not matched to a gene: 11. Germline loops: CDR1 LNHDA, CDR2 SQIVND (reference sequence). This CDR3 comprises 15 residues. The CDR3 is CASRQGAPLIYGYTF. The part of the CDR3 DNA that was read is TGTGCCAGCAGACAGGGGGCCCCTCTTATCTATGGC.

About this clone: The read terminates 3 residues before the CDR3 end, so the remaining end is supplied by the germline J gene. V usage is TRBV19 and J usage is TRBJ2-3; 7 bases match TRBD1. V was pared by 6 bases and J by 6 bases, with 6 bases of the junction left unmatched. The germline V gene has CDR1 LNHDA and CDR2 SQIVND (reference sequence). CDR3 length: 13 amino acids. The CDR3 sequence is CASRVGTADTQYF. The sequenced part of the CDR3 DNA is TGTGCCAGTAGGGTAGGGACAGCGGATACG. Supplemented by reference TRBV19 and TRBJ2-3, the full variable domain reads DGGITQSPKYLFRKEGQNVTLSCEQNLNHDAMYWYRQDPGQGLRLIYYSQIVNDFQKGDIAEGYSVSREKKESFPLTVTSAQKNPTAFYLCASRVGTADTQYFGPGTRLTVL.

With regard to this clone: The read ends 3 residues before the CDR3 terminus; that terminus is restored from the germline J gene. V usage is TRBV19 and J usage is TRBJ2-3; the D gene is possibly TRBD2 (6 bases). Germline V CDR1 and CDR2: LNHDA, SQIVND (reference sequence). This CDR3 has 13 amino acids. The V gene lost 4 bases and the J gene lost 5 bases, with 10 bases spanning the gap. Partial CDR3 DNA: TGTGCCAGTAGTAACACGGGGGTAGATACG. Amino acid sequence: CASSNTGVDT. The whole CDR3 protein is CASSNTGVDTQYF.

As concerns this clone: The read falls 3 residues short of the CDR3 end, and the missing part is taken from the germline J gene. This chain connects TRBV7-9 to TRBJ1-2; D is unresolved. Germline values: CDR1 SEHNR, CDR2 FQNEAQ (reference sequence). The V end was cut by 4 bases, the J end by 4 bases, with 10 bases between. CDR3 length: 13 amino acids. The CDR3: CASSSTGGYGYTF. The CDR3 bases that were read are TGTGCCAGCAGCTCCACGGGTGGCTATGGC.

A note on this clone: The CDR3 end is not reached by the read, which stops 3 residues before it; the germline J gene fills it in. This chain connects TRBV19 to TRBJ2-6; D is uncertain. The CDR3 has 16 residues. Germline CDR1 and CDR2: LNHDA and SQIVND (reference sequence). The V end was cut by 5 bases, the J end by 2 bases, with 13 bases between. Incomplete CDR3 DNA: TGTGCCAGTAGTGTGACATCCCCCCCTGGGGCCAACGTC. Translating gives CASSVTSPPGANV. The full CDR3 protein is CASSVTSPPGANVLTF.

A remark on this clone: Read coverage stops 3 residues before the CDR3 terminus; the germline J gene supplies the remainder. This sequence joins TRBV2 and TRBJ2-3; 7 nucleotides align to TRBD2. This CDR3 is 15 amino acids long. Germline assignment: CDR1 SNHLY and CDR2 FYNNEI. CDR3 protein: CASSGIRGGEETQYF. The CDR3 DNA, read in part, is TGTGCCAGCAGTGGGATTCGCGGGGGAGAAGAGACG.

In the case of this clone: The CDR3 goes on 3 residues after the read ends, and that part is filled in from the germline J gene. The chain has TRBV6-1 and TRBJ2-3; D might be TRBD1 (6 bases). The CDR3 is 14 residues long. Germline CDR1 reads MNHNS; CDR2 reads SASEGT. Deletions cut 2 bases from V and 3 bases from J, with 9 bases between. The sequenced CDR3 bases are TGTGCCAGCAGTGAACAGGGGATAACAGATACG. Protein sequence: CASSEQGITDT. The whole CDR3 protein reads CASSEQGITDTQYF.

Of note for this clone: Read sequence stops 3 residues before the CDR3 end, and the germline J gene provides the missing end. This chain connects TRBV5-1 to TRBJ2-1, with D unresolved. V lost 4 bases, J lost 1 base, and 15 bases lay in between. The CDR3 is 16 amino acids. Germline CDR1 and CDR2: SGHRS and YFSETQ. CDR3 protein: CASSLSRLPSYNEQFF. CDR3 DNA (partial): TGCGCCAGCAGCCTTTCTCGACTCCCGTCCTACAATGAG.

Notes on this clone: The read is 3 residues too short to cover the CDR3 end, so that end is filled in from the germline J gene. The chain carries TRBV2 and TRBJ2-5, with 9 bases identical to TRBD2. V was clipped by 2 bases and J by 3 bases; unmatched bases: 4. This CDR3 spans 15 amino acids. Germline CDR1 and CDR2: SNHLY and FYNNEI. CDR3 bases read: TGTGCCAGCAGTGAATTAGCTAGCGGGAAAGAGACC. Its translation is CASSELASGKET. The full CDR3 protein reads CASSELASGKETQYF.

Note on this clone: The CDR3 end lies 3 residues beyond the end of the read and is filled in from the germline J gene. The chain couples TRBV29-1 to TRBJ2-2, with D perhaps TRBD1 (6 bases). CDR1 is SQVTM, CDR2 ANQGSEA, per germline. The CDR3 covers 13 residues. CDR3 in amino acids: CSVGARPNEKLFF. The part of the CDR3 DNA that was read is TGCAGCGTGGGGGCCAGGCCCAATGAAAAG.

As regards this clone: The read ends 3 residues early relative to the CDR3; the germline J gene fills the gap. V is TRBV19 and J is TRBJ2-7; D may be TRBD2 (6 bases). V was shortened by 3 bases and J by 3 bases, with 12 bases between the two germline ends. The CDR3 consists of 14 residues. Germline-derived CDR1 and CDR2 are LNHDA and SQIVND (reference sequence). CDR3 residues: CASSIRGYSYEQYF. The CDR3 bases that were read are TGTGCCAGTAGTATCCGGGGGTACAGCTACGAG.

Concerning this clone itself: The CDR3 is cut off 3 residues early in the read; its end comes from the germline J gene. V gene TRBV20-1 combines with J gene TRBJ2-6; 8 nucleotides align to TRBD1. The CDR3 length is 20 residues. In germline, CDR1 is DFQATT, CDR2 SNEGSKA (reference sequence). With V trimmed by 1 base and J by 0 bases, 14 bases remained unmatched. The CDR3 loop reads CSARAIDAGTGLSGANVLTF. The covered CDR3 bases are TGCAGTGCTAGAGCTATCGACGCCGGGACAGGCCTCTCTGGGGCCAACGTC.

As regards this clone: Read sequence stops 3 residues before the CDR3 end, and the germline J gene provides the missing end. This chain uses TRBV5-1 with TRBJ2-1; 8 bases align to TRBD2. The CDR3 consists of 16 residues. Germline CDR1 reads SGHRS; CDR2 reads YFSETQ. J lost 5 bases, V lost 0 bases, and 7 bases had no gene match. The DNA read from the CDR3 is TGCGCCAGCAGCTTGGCCGGGGTTAGCGGGGACAATGAG. As protein: CASSLAGVSGDNE. In full, the CDR3 reads CASSLAGVSGDNEQFF. Variable domain in full (rest from reference TRBV5-1 and TRBJ2-1): KAGVTQTPRYLIKTRGQQVTLSCSPISGHRSVSWYQQTPGQGLQFLFEYFSETQRNKGNFPGRFSGRQFSNSRSEMNVSTLELGDSALYLCASSLAGVSGDNEQFFGPGTRLTVL.

With respect to this clone: The sequenced fragment ends 3 residues before the CDR3 boundary, so the rest is inferred from the germline J gene. V is TRBV18 and J is TRBJ1-2, with D possibly matching TRBD1 (5 bases). The CDR3 sequence is 14 residues long. Per germline, CDR1 KGHSH and CDR2 LQKENI. The covered CDR3 bases are TGTGCCAGCTCACCCCCGGGACTAGCAGTGGTC. It specifies CASSPPGLAVV. The complete CDR3 protein is CASSPPGLAVVYTF. The entire variable domain, with the rest obtained from reference TRBV18 and TRBJ1-2, is as follows: NAGVMQNPRHLVRRRGQEARLRCSPMKGHSHVYWYRQLPEEGLKFMVYLQKENIIDESGMPKERFSAEFPKEGPSILRIQQVVRGDSAAYFCASSPPGLAVVYTFGSGTRLTVV.

Notes on this clone: The read finishes 3 residues shy of the CDR3 end, and the germline J gene is used to complete it. This chain uses TRBV2 with TRBJ1-5; 7 bases align to TRBD1. J lost 8 bases, V lost 6 bases, and 10 bases had no gene match. Looked up from germline, CDR1 is SNHLY and CDR2 is FYNNEI. This CDR3 is 14 amino acids long. The sequenced CDR3 bases are TGTGCCAGCAGGGAGTCAGGGGGGTGGGAGCCC. It codes for CASRESGGWEP. The CDR3, in full, reads CASRESGGWEPQHF. Drawing the rest from reference TRBV2 and TRBJ1-5, the complete variable domain is EPEVTQTPSHQVTQMGQEVILRCVPISNHLYFYWYRQILGQKVEFLVSFYNNEISEKSEIFDDQFSVERPDGSNFTLKIRSTKLEDSAMYFCASRESGGWEPQHFGDGTRLSIL.

As for this clone: Sequencing ends 3 residues short of the CDR3 end; the germline J gene provides the rest. The chain employs TRBV19 and TRBJ1-6; perhaps TRBD1 as D (6 bases). The V gene's germline CDR1 is LNHDA and CDR2 SQIVND (reference sequence). The ends were cut back, 5 bases at V and 8 bases at J, with 13 bases in the middle. The CDR3 consists of 14 residues. The CDR3 DNA, read in part, is TGTGCCAGTAGTCAACAGGGACAATATTCACCC. Translated: CASSQQGQYSP. The complete CDR3 reads CASSQQGQYSPLHF.

A note on this clone: The CDR3 end lies 3 residues beyond the end of the read and is filled in from the germline J gene. This rearrangement joins TRBV18 to TRBJ2-2; TRBD1 might be the D (7 bases). In germline, CDR1 is KGHSH, CDR2 LQKENI. The CDR3 is made up of 15 amino acids. CDR3 residues: CASSPRGDSFFSLFF. The covered CDR3 bases are TGTGCCAGCTCACCACGGGGGGACAGCTTTTTTTCG. The whole variable domain, remainder taken from reference TRBV18 and TRBJ2-2, is NAGVMQNPRHLVRRRGQEARLRCSPMKGHSHVYWYRQLPEEGLKFMVYLQKENIIDESGMPKERFSAEFPKEGPSILRIQQVVRGDSAAYFCASSPRGDSFFSLFFGEGSRLTVL.

With respect to this clone: The read terminates 3 residues ahead of where the CDR3 ends, so the germline J gene completes it. The chain is built from TRBV20-1 and TRBJ1-3, with D unclear. Germline assignment: CDR1 DFQATT and CDR2 SNEGSKA (reference sequence). This CDR3 has 12 amino acids. V was cut by 0 bases and J by 4 bases, with 4 bases left in between. The CDR3 bases that were read are TGCAGTGCTAGAGATCCGGGAAACACC. Translating it yields CSARDPGNT. The full CDR3 protein is CSARDPGNTIYF.

In regard to this clone: Read sequence stops 3 residues before the CDR3 end, and the germline J gene provides the missing end. The rearrangement uses TRBV10-3 and TRBJ2-4; TRBD1 might be the D (5 bases). The CDR3 consists of 12 residues. V was clipped by 3 bases and J by 8 bases, with 8 bases between them. CDR1 is ENHRY, CDR2 SYGVKD, per germline. The CDR3 bases that were read are TGTGCCATCAGTGAAATGGGGCACATT. Encoded protein: CAISEMGHI. The whole CDR3 sequence is CAISEMGHIQYF.

Remarks on this clone: Read data end 3 residues before the CDR3 end; the end is taken from the germline J gene. V usage is TRBV19 and J usage is TRBJ1-1; tentatively, D is TRBD1 (5 bases). This CDR3 has 15 amino acids. Germline V CDR1 and CDR2: LNHDA, SQIVND (reference sequence). The sequenced CDR3 bases are TGTGCCAGTAGTATTGGTGTGTATCCAGGGAAGGAA. Encoded protein: CASSIGVYPGKE. The entire CDR3 is CASSIGVYPGKEAFF.

Details on this clone: The read terminates 3 residues ahead of where the CDR3 ends, so the germline J gene completes it. The V and J genes are TRBV5-4 and TRBJ2-1; D is possibly TRBD2 (6 bases). This CDR3 spans 16 amino acids. The germline V and J ends were trimmed by 4 bases and 0 bases, with 14 bases remaining between them. Looked up from germline, CDR1 is SGHNT and CDR2 is YYREEE (reference sequence). The CDR3 DNA, read in part, is TGTGCCAGCAGCAGATCGTTAGCGGACTCCTACAATGAG. The encoded protein is CASSRSLADSYNE. The CDR3 reads in full as CASSRSLADSYNEQFF. The entire variable domain, with the rest obtained from reference TRBV5-4 and TRBJ2-1, is as follows: ETGVTQSPTHLIKTRGQQVTLRCSSQSGHNTVSWYQQALGQGPQFIFQYYREEENGRGNFPPRFSGLQFPNYSSELNVNALELDDSALYLCASSRSLADSYNEQFFGPGTRLTVL.

With respect to this clone: The CDR3 goes on 3 residues after the read ends, and that part is filled in from the germline J gene. The chain links TRBV4-2 to TRBJ2-4, with no clear D. Germline CDR1 and CDR2: LGHNA and YNFKEQ. The germline V and J ends were trimmed by 0 bases and 7 bases, with 7 bases remaining between them. The CDR3 is made up of 13 amino acids. The CDR3 bases that were read are TGTGCCAGCAGCCAAGATGTTCGTAACATT. It encodes CASSQDVRNI. The entire CDR3 protein reads CASSQDVRNIQYF.